This T cell receptor (beta chain) was sequenced in a study of control samples from healthy donors and cancer patients (dated by TCRdb to 2020 to 2021). CDR1 and CDR2, looked up from the germline V gene (reference sequence), are GTSNPN and SVGIG. Reading from cysteine to phenylalanine, the CDR3 counts 14 amino acids. The CDR3 DNA has 42 bases and is translated from base 1. Trimming removed 1 base from V and 12 bases from J, leaving 21 bases between the germline ends. Comment on this clone: Its specific antigen is unknown. No base qualities exist here, and no much larger clone lies one base off it.

The library came from the immunoSEQ multiplex PCR assay. The source is immuneACCESS, and TCRdb retained only in-frame sequences with V and J called. Part of the clones is not carried over; for the studies checked, unresolved V genes explain less than half of this, and the remainder is unexplained. A total of roughly 63,000 clones appear in this sample, approximately 92% of them only once. Of the sample, about 1.7% falls within the top ten clones. Sample: PBMCs. The TCR originated in a man in his forties with colorectal cancer. The chain links TRBV30 with TRBJ1-2; a confident D gene designation cannot be given. The nucleotides read TGTGCCTGGAGTGACCCGACCGGGCGGCCGCTCGACACCTTC. Its protein reads: CAWSDPTGRPLDTF.